This T cell receptor beta chain was captured by sequencing in a study of CD8+ T cells in alopecia areata. Study as a whole: Tofacitinib lasted 6 to 18 months, then 6 months off drug. Notes on the study in general: Tissue-resident alphabeta T cells belonging to normal skin likewise get sequenced within scalp specimens.

Isolated RNA was reverse transcribed into cDNA used as the sequencing template. Assay used: immunoSEQ multiplex PCR; TCRdb lists only in-frame clones, some missing. The data show fewer than 250,000 clones, roughly 40% seen once. Trimming stripped 4 bases from V and 5 bases from J, with 18 bases between. Per germline, CDR1 SGHRS and CDR2 YFSETQ. The CDR3 is 15 residues long. Treatment indicated: oral pan-JAK inhibitor, 5-10 mg twice daily. Alopecia areata patients provided lesional scalp punch biopsies and peripheral blood. Regarding this clone: No antigen is known for it.

The chain carries TRBV5-1 and TRBJ1-1, with D maybe TRBD1 (6 bases). Here the sequenced sample was CD4+ T cells sorted from blood, taken around week 37, from a patient treated with tofacitinib. This TCR was recovered from a human donor with alopecia areata. The CDR3 nucleotides are TGCGCCAGCAGCCCAGGACAGTTCGGTGGGACTGAAGCTTTCTTT. Translation gives CASSPGQFGGTEAFF.